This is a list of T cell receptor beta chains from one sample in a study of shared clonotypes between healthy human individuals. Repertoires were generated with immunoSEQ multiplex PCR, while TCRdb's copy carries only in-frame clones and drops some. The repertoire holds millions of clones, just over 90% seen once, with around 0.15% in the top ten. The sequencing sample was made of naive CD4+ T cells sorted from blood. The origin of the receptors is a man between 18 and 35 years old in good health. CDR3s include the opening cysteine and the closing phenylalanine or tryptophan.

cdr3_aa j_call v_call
CASSLFSQPQHF TRBJ1-5 TRBV7-2
CASSQDRNEQYF TRBJ2-7 TRBV14
CASSLNGVSTNEKLFF TRBJ1-4 TRBV5-1
CASSFRGSGVSFNEQFF TRBJ2-1 TRBV27
CASSDSGGRVHEQFF TRBJ2-1 TRBV6-1
CAWSVGATEAFF TRBJ1-1 TRBV30
CASRTTQSPYNEQFF TRBJ2-1 TRBV6-1
CASSPEQNNEKLFF TRBJ1-4 TRBV18
CASPTTSRGVNIQYF TRBJ2-4 TRBV25-1
CASSLHRGQWTEAFF TRBJ1-1 TRBV7-2
CASSFGVAAKKTQYF TRBJ2-5 TRBV7-2
CASSLVISQGSNQPQHF TRBJ1-5 TRBV7-9
CASSFGLGTDTQYF TRBJ2-3 TRBV7-2
CASSPGQTLGETQYF TRBJ2-5 TRBV5-1
CASSRGTGGKGGGYTF TRBJ1-2 TRBV6-4
CASKTGVQEKLFF TRBJ1-4 TRBV2
CAISDSGAPGEQYF TRBJ2-7 TRBV10-3
CASRIGQGANYGYTF TRBJ1-2 TRBV2
CASRGGGSGETQYF TRBJ2-5 TRBV6-1
CAWSLGTYEQYF TRBJ2-7 TRBV30
CASRTGTTSYGYTF TRBJ1-2 TRBV5-1
CASSRGTSGKSSYNEQFF TRBJ2-1 TRBV14
CASSLEWTRGSYEQYF TRBJ2-7 TRBV11-2
CASSRSFGQANTEAFF TRBJ1-1 TRBV4-2
CASSLGMGGGSPLHF TRBJ1-6 TRBV5-1
CASIEGHRYGYTF TRBJ1-2 TRBV2
CASREKGGVGPQHF TRBJ1-5 TRBV2
CAISGTGDNQPQHF TRBJ1-5 TRBV10-3
CASGLAGTGNTIYF TRBJ1-3 TRBV12-5
CASSHLGQGTDTQYF TRBJ2-3 TRBV4-1
CASSLSPGSEKLFF TRBJ1-4 TRBV28
CASSPGTGTNQPQHF TRBJ1-5 TRBV6-6
CASSPQGVTGDYGYTF TRBJ1-2 TRBV18
CASSTRLGAFF TRBJ1-1 TRBV19
CASSFPTQAQYF TRBJ2-5 TRBV28
CSARGLQGYTF TRBJ1-2 TRBV20-1
CASSFLSDTQYF TRBJ2-3 TRBV5-1
CASSVGDRFMNTEAFF TRBJ1-1 TRBV9
CASSFSLGSQPQHF TRBJ1-5 TRBV28
CASSLDHYNEQFF TRBJ2-1 TRBV5-1
CASSLYGGRGYEQYF TRBJ2-7 TRBV5-1
CASSLGRRDKGLNEQFF TRBJ2-1 TRBV11-3
CASRAGGGVALHF TRBJ1-6 TRBV6-1
CASRSSQNTEAFF TRBJ1-1 TRBV5-1
CASSLSGVSNYGYTF TRBJ1-2 TRBV5-4
CASITSYNEQFF TRBJ2-1 TRBV6-1
CASSYTGWTGELFF TRBJ2-2 TRBV6-5
CASSPGTSGQGFYNEQFF TRBJ2-1 TRBV5-4
CAISGGTDNQPQHF TRBJ1-5 TRBV10-3
CASSEESGGNQPQHF TRBJ1-5 TRBV6-1
CASSPTAPTGAETQYF TRBJ2-5 TRBV27
CASSLDRGNEQYF TRBJ2-7 TRBV7-9
CASSLQGRTEAFF TRBJ1-1 TRBV7-2
CASSKDRGSTDTQYF TRBJ2-3 TRBV19
CASSLASFQETQYF TRBJ2-5 TRBV5-5
CASSNIAGVVGNEQFF TRBJ2-1 TRBV27
CASGGPEGYGYTF TRBJ1-2 TRBV4-1
CASSPPPGRRAGELFF TRBJ2-2 TRBV18
CASSYLGTGGEKLFF TRBJ1-4 TRBV6-6